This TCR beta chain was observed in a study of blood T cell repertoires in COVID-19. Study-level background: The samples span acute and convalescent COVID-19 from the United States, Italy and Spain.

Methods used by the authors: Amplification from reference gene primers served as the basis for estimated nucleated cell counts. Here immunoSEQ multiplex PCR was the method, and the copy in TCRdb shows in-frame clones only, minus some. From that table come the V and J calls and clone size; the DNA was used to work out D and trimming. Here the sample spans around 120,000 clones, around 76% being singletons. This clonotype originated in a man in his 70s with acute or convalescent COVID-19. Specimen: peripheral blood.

CDR3 sequence reads: CASSVRQGTYNSPLHF. CDR3 sequence (DNA): TGTGCCAGCAGCGTGCGACAGGGGACCTATAATTCACCCCTCCACTTT. This chain joins TRBV5-6 and TRBJ1-6; 8 nucleotides line up with TRBD1. Unmatched junction bases numbered 5, after V lost 4 bases and J lost 2 bases. Germline V gene data show CDR1 as SGHDT and CDR2 as YYEEEE. This CDR3 is 16 amino acids long.